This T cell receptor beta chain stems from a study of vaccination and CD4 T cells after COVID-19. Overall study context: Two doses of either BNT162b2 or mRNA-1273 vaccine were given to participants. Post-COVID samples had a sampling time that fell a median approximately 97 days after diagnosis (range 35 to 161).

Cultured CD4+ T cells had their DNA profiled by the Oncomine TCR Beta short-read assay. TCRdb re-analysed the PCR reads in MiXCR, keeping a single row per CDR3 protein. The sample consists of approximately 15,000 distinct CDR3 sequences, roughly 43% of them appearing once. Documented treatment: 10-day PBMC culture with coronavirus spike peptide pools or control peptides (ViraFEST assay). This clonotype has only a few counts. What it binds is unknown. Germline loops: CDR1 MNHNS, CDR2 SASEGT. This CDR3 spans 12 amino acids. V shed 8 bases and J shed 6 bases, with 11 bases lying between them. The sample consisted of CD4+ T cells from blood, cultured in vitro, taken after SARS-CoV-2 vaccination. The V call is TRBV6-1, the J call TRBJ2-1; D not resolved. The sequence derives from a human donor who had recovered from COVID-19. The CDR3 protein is CASRFFSNEQFF. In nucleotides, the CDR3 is TGTGCCAGCCGCTTTTTTTCCAATGAGCAGTTCTTC.